This T cell receptor beta chain appears in the sequencing data of a study of graft-versus-host responses after intestinal transplantation. About the study: Multivisceral, liver-intestinal, or isolated intestinal transplants were performed in recipients.

This CDR3 spans 14 amino acids. The V segment lost 6 bases and the J segment 4 bases; nucleotides outside the gene matches: 6. CDR1 is SNHLY, CDR2 FYNNEI, per germline. Clones were sequenced by immunoSEQ multiplex PCR, and TCRdb holds only the in-frame ones, with some missing. The sample has about 85,000 clones, roughly four fifths seen once. Study-level points and caveats: Those patients showing graft-donor T cell macrochimerism displayed high graft-versus-host to host-versus-graft clonal ratios in allografts.

On this clone itself: Its antigen is as yet unknown.

V and J are TRBV2 and TRBJ2-4; 7 nucleotides match TRBD1. The source of this sequence is a human donor who received an intestinal transplant. Sequenced material: unstimulated CD4+ T cells sorted from spleen or lymph node cells, taken before intestinal transplant. CDR3: CASRDRASKNIQYF. CDR3 DNA: TGTGCCAGCAGAGACAGGGCGAGTAAAAACATTCAGTACTTC.